The clone carrying this T cell receptor (beta chain) showed up just a few times. The authors' processing: From reference gene primer amplification, estimates of nucleated cell counts were derived. Assay: immunoSEQ multiplex PCR; the TCRdb copy retains only in-frame clones and omits some. The V and J calls and clone size are taken from that table; D and trimming were inferred from the DNA. Of around 250,000 clones listed, about nine tenths were seen once; the top ten hold about a sixth. These data come from a study of blood T cell repertoires in COVID-19. Overall study: Acute and convalescent COVID-19 specimens originated in the United States, Italy and Spain. The cDNA or gDNA used as material had been derived from T cells, B-cell-depleted T cells, or PBMCs.

J gave up 7 bases and V 5 bases, and 11 bases lay outside the gene matches. The CDR3 is 17 residues long. Germline lookup yields CDR1 MNHEY and CDR2 SMNVEV (reference sequence). The origin of this receptor is a man younger than 35 who had recovered from COVID-19. V gene TRBV27 combines with J gene TRBJ1-6, with TRBD1 matching over 10 bases. Sequenced material: PBMCs or T cells enriched from blood (not recorded which). Written as DNA, the CDR3 is TGTGCCAGCAGTCCTACCGGGACAGGGGTAGGAAATTCACCCCTCCACTTT. Encoded protein: CASSPTGTGVGNSPLHF.